The clone carrying this T cell receptor (beta chain) showed up many times. Its antigen remains unknown. The sample belongs to a study of early T cells in non-severe SARS-CoV-2 infection. Study summary: Bulk RNA from unsorted whole blood was sequenced; chains were unpaired. Points from the study as a whole: Clonotype matching in VDJdb favored anti-spike CD8 responses and did not capture private and CD4 specificities.

Individual cDNA molecules each received unique molecular identifiers attached to them. TCRdb re-called the 5' RACE reads with MiXCR, one entry per CDR3 protein. The sample shows around 47,000 distinct CDR3 sequences, approximately 10% of them seen only once. V lost 3 bases, J lost 2 bases, and 10 bases lay in between. Germline V gene data show CDR1 as ENHRY and CDR2 as SYGVKD. The CDR3 totals 14 residues. The material sequenced was whole blood. The V call is TRBV10-3, the J call TRBJ2-5; perhaps TRBD1 as D (6 bases). The source of this sequence is an adult who was a healthcare worker with PCR-confirmed SARS-CoV-2 infection or an uninfected control (not recorded which). CDR3 residues: CAISDRGSQETQYF. The CDR3 DNA sequence: TGTGCCATCAGTGACAGGGGCAGTCAAGAGACCCAGTACTTC.